This TCR beta chain was identified during a study of T-cell reconstitution after alpha-beta-depleted transplantation in children. Unmatched junction bases numbered 8, after V lost 8 bases and J lost 5 bases. The CDR3 contains 15 residues. The germline gives CDR1 ENHRY, CDR2 SYGVKD. Notes on this clonotype: Antigen specificity is unknown.

The TCRbeta library was prepared with unique molecular identifiers. One entry per CDR3 protein, called by TCRdb with MiXCR from the PCR reads. Among hundreds of thousands of distinct CDR3 sequences, about an eighth were seen once, and the ten largest hold 2.2%. Study findings and constraints: After transplant, at about two months, alpha-beta T cells were reportedly derived from several hundred expanded graft clones.

This specimen consisted of PBMCs, mostly from graft donor cells, obtained 360 days after TCRalphabeta/CD19-depleted stem cell transplant. The V gene is TRBV10-3, the J gene TRBJ2-2, with 10 bases aligning to TRBD2. The TCR comes from a male patient younger than 18 who had a stem cell transplant for acute myeloid leukemia, so the T cells may come from the graft donor. CDR3: CAISRLAGETGELFF. CDR3 DNA sequence: TGTGCCATCTCCCGCCTAGCGGGAGAAACCGGGGAGCTGTTTTTT.